This T cell receptor (beta chain) emerged from a study of blood T cell repertoires in COVID-19. The V gene end was trimmed by 2 bases and the J gene end by 5 bases; junction bases not matched to a gene: 8. CDR1 is SGHAT, CDR2 FQNNGV, per germline. This CDR3 spans 16 amino acids. In the authors' workflow: How many nucleated cells were present was estimated from reference gene primer amplification. Repertoires were generated with immunoSEQ multiplex PCR, while TCRdb's copy carries only in-frame clones and drops some. V and J calls and clone size are as listed in that table; D and trimming were resolved from the DNA. The table has around 100,000 clones, more than 70% seen once.

The V and J genes are TRBV11-2 and TRBJ2-3, with 9 bases identical to TRBD1. The TCR originated in a human donor in a cohort sampled during active COVID-19. The source material was peripheral blood. The CDR3 sequence: CASSLKRDRAVDTQYF. CDR3 DNA: TGTGCCAGCAGCTTAAAGAGGGACAGGGCCGTAGATACGCAGTATTTT.